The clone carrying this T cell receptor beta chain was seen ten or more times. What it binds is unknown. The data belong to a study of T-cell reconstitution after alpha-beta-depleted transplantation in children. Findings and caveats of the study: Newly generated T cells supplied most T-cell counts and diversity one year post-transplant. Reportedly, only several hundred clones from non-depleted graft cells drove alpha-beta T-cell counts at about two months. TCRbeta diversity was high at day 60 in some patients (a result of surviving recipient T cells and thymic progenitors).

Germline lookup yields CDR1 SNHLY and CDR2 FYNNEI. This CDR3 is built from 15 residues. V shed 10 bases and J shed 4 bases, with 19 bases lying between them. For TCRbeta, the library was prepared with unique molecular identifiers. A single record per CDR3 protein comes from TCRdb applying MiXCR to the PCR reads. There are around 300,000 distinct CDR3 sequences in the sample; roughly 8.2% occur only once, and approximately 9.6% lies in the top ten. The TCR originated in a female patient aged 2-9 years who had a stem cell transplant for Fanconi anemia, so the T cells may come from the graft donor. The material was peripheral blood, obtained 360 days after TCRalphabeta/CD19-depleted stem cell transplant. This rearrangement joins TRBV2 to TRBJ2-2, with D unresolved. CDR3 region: CATSSVAPFTGELFF. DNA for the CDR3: TGTGCCACCTCGTCTGTGGCCCCGTTCACCGGGGAGCTGTTTTTT.